This T cell receptor beta chain was sequenced in a study of cytomegalovirus exposure and HLA in healthy donors. General study points: When presence/absence was analysed, sequencing depth was taken to be roughly uniform across donors.

Looked up from germline, CDR1 is MNHEY and CDR2 is SMNVEV (reference sequence). The CDR3 is 16 amino acids. V was cut by 0 bases and J by 6 bases, with 14 bases left in between. Remarks on this clone: Antigen: not known.

The PCR contained 60 Vbeta and 13 Jbeta primers. Only in-frame clones appear in the TCRdb table, and some are missing; sequencing was by immunoSEQ multiplex PCR. The sample includes some 110,000 clones, 74% of them seen just once. This receptor was identified in a woman aged 50 to 65 in good health and CMV-seropositive. The chain employs TRBV27 and TRBJ2-2, with no clear D. Specimen: PBMCs. CDR3 amino acids: CASSLSVLRAPGELFF. The CDR3 coding sequence is TGTGCCAGCAGTTTATCGGTCTTGAGAGCCCCCGGGGAGCTGTTTTTT.